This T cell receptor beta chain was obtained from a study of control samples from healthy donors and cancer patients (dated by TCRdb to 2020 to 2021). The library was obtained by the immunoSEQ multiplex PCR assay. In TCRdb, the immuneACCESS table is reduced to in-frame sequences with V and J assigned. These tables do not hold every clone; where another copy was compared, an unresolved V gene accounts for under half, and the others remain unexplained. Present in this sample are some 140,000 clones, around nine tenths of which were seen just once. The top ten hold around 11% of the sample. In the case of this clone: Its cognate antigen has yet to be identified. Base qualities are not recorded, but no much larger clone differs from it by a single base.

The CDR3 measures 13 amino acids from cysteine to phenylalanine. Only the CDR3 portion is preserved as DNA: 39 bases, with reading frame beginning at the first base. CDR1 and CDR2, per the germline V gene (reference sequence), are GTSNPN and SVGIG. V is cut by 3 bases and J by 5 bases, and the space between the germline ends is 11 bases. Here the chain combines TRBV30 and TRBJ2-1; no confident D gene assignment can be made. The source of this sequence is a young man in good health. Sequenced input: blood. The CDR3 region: CAWSQDLNNEQFF. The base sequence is TGTGCCTGGAGCCAGGACCTCAACAATGAGCAGTTCTTC.